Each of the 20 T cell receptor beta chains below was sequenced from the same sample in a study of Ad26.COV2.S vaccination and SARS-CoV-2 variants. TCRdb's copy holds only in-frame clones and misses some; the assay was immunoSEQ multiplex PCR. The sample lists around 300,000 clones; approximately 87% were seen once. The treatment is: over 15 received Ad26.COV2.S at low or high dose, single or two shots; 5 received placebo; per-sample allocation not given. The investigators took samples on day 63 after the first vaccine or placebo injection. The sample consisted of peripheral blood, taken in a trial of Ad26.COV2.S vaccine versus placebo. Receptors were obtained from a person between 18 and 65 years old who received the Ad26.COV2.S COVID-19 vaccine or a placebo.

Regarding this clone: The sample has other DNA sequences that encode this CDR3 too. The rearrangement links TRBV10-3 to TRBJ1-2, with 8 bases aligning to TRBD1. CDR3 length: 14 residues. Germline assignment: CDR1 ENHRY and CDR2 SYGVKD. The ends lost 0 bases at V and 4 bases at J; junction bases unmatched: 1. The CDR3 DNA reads TGTGCCATCAGTGAGTCCGACAGGGGCTATGGCTACACCTTC. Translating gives CAISESDRGYGYTF.

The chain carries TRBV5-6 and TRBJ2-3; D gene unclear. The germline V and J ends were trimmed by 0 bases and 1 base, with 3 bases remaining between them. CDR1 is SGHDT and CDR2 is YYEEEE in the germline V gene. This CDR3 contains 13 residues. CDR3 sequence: CASSLERTDTQYF. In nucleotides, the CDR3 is TGTGCCAGCAGCTTGGAACGCACAGATACGCAGTATTTT.

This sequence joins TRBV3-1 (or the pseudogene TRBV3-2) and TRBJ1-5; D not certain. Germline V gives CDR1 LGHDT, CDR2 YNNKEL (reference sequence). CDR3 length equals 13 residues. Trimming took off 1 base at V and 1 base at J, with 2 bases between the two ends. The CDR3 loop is CASSQGSNQPQHF. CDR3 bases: TGTGCCAGCAGCCAAGGGAGCAATCAGCCCCAGCATTTT.

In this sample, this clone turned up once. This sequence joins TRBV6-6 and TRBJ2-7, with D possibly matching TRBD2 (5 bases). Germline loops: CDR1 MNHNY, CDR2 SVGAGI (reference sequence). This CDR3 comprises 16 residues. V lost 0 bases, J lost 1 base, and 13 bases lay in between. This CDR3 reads CASSYSRGSSSYEQYV. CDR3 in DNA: TGTGCCAGCAGTTACTCGAGAGGGAGTAGTTCCTACGAGCAGTACGTC.

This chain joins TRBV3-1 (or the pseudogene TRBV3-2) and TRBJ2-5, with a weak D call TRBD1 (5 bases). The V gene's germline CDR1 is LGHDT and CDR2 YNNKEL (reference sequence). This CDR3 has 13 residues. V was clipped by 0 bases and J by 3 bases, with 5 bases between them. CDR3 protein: CASSQDREETQYF. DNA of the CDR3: TGTGCCAGCAGCCAAGACAGGGAAGAGACCCAGTACTTC.

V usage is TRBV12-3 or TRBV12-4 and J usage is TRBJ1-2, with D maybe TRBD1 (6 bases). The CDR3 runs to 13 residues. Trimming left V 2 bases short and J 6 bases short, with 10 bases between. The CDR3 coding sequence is TGTGCCAGCAGTTTACGAGGGGGGGATGGCTACACCTTC. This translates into CASSLRGGDGYTF.

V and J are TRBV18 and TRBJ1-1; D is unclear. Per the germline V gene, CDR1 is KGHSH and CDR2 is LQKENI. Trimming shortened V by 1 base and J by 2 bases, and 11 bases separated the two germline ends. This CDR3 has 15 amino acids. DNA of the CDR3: TGTGCCAGCTCACCACGGATGGCAGCTAACACTGAAGCTTTCTTT. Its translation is CASSPRMAANTEAFF.

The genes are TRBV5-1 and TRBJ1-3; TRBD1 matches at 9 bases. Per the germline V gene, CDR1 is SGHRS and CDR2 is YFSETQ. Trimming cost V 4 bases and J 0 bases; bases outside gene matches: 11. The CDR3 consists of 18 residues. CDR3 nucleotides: TGCGCCAGCAGCATTACCGGGACAGGGCGAATCTCTGGAAACACCATATATTTT. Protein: CASSITGTGRISGNTIYF.

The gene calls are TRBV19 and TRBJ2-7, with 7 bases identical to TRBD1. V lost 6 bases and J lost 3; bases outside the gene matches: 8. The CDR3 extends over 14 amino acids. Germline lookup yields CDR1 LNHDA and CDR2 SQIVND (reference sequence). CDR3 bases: TGTGCCAGTAGCCCGGACAGGTGGGGCTACGAGCAGTACTTC. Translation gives CASSPDRWGYEQYF. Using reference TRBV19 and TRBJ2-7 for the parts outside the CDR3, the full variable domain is DGGITQSPKYLFRKEGQNVTLSCEQNLNHDAMYWYRQDPGQGLRLIYYSQIVNDFQKGDIAEGYSVSREKKESFPLTVTSAQKNPTAFYLCASSPDRWGYEQYFGPGTRLTVT.

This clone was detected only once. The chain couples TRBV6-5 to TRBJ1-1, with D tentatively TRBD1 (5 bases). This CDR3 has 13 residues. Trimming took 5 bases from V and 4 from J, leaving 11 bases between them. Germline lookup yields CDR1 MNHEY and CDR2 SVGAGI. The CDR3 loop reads CASSTDGGTEAFF. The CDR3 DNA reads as TGTGCCAGCAGTACGGACGGGGGCACTGAAGCTTTCTTT.

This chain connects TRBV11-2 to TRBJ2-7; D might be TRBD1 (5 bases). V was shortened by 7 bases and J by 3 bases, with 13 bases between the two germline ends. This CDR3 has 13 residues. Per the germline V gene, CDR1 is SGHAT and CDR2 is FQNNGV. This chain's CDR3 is CASMTDNHYEQYF. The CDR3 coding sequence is TGTGCCAGCATGACAGACAACCACTACGAGCAGTACTTC.

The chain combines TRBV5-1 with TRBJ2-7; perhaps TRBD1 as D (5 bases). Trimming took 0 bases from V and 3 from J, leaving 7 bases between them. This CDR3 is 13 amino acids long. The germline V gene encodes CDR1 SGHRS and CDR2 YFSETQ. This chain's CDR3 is CASSLGQNYEQYF. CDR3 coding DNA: TGCGCCAGCAGCTTGGGACAGAACTACGAGCAGTACTTC.

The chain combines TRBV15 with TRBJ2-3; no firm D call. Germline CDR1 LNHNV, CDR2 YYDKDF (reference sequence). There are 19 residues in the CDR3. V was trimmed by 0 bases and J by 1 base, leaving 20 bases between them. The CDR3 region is CATSRDQGRRVSRTDTQYF. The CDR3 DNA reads TGTGCCACCAGCAGAGATCAAGGGCGTCGGGTTTCCCGCACAGATACGCAGTATTTT.

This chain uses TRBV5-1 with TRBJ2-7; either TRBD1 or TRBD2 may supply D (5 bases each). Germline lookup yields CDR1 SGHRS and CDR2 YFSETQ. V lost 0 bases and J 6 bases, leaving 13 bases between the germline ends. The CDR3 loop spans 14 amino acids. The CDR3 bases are TGCGCCAGCAGCTTGGAACACCTGAGGGGCGAGCAGTACGTC. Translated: CASSLEHLRGEQYV.

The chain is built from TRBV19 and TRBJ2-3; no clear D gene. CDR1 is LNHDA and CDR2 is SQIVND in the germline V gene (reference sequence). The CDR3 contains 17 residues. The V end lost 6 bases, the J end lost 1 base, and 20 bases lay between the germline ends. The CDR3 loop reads CASRPHRILAGTDTQYF. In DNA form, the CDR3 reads TGTGCCAGTAGGCCGCACAGAATCCTCGCTGGCACAGATACGCAGTATTTT.

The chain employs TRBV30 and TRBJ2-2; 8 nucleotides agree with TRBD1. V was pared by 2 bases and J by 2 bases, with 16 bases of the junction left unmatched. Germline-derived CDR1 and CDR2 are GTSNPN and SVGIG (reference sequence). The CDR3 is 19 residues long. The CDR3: CAWSSGQVAFQFNTGELFF. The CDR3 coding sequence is TGTGCCTGGAGTTCGGGACAGGTAGCCTTCCAATTTAACACCGGGGAGCTGTTTTTT. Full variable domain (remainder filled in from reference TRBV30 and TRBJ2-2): SQTIHQWPATLVQPVGSPLSLECTVEGTSNPNLYWYRQAAGRGLQLLFYSVGIGQISSEVPQNLSASRPQDRQFILSSKKLLLSDSGFYLCAWSSGQVAFQFNTGELFFGEGSRLTVL.

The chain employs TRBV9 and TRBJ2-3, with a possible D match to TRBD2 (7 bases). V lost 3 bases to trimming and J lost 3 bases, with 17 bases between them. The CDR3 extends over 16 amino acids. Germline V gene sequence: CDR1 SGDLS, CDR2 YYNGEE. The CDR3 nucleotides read TGTGCCAGCAGCGCAAAGAGGGGGGGCACGACAGATACGCAGTATTTT. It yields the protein CASSAKRGGTTDTQYF. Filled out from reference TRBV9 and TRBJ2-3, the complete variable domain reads DSGVTQTPKHLITATGQRVTLRCSPRSGDLSVYWYQQSLDQGLQFLIQYYNGEERAKGNILERFSAQQFPDLHSELNLSSLELGDSALYFCASSAKRGGTTDTQYFGPGTRLTVL.

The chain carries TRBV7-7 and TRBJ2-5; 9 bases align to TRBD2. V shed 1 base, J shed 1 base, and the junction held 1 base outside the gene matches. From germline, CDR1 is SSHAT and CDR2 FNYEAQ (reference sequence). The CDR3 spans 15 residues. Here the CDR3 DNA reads TGTGCCAGCAGCTTAGGCGGGGGGGCCCAAGAGACCCAGTACTTC. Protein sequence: CASSLGGGAQETQYF.

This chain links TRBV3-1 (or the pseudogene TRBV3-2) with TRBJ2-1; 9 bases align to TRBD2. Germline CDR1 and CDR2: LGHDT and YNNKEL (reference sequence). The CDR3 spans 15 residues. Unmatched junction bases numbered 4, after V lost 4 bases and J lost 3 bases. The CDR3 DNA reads TGTGCCAGCAGCCTGGGACTAGCACTCTACAATGAGCAGTTCTTC. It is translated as CASSLGLALYNEQFF.

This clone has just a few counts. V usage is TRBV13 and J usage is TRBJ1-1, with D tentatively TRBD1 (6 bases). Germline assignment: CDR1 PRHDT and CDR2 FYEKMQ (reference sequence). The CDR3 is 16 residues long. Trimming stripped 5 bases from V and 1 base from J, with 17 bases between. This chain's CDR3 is CASSLRGSGKNTEAFF. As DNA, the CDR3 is TGTGCCAGCAGCCTAAGGGGGTCCGGGAAGAACACTGAAGCTTTCTTT.